This is a list of T cell receptor beta chains from one sample in a study of T cell responses to AZD1222 COVID-19 vaccine. Clones were read by immunoSEQ multiplex PCR, and TCRdb kept only the in-frame ones, dropping some. Altogether tens of thousands of clones are present, about 91% being singletons, with the ten largest covering approximately 2.4%. The input for sequencing was peripheral blood, taken 28 days after the second AZD1222 dose. Source of these receptors: an adult who received the AZD1222 COVID-19 vaccine. CDR3s include the opening cysteine and the closing phenylalanine or tryptophan. Fields, in order: J gene, V gene, clone size, CDR3 protein. Size is omitted from some rows. Given values are once, few, many or a class for expanded clones.

TRBJ2-7 | TRBV19 | - | CASSPRTGSYEQYF
TRBJ2-4 | TRBV29-1 | - | CSVGWGTENIQYF
TRBJ2-3 | TRBV7-2 | - | CASSSTYGASTDTQYF
TRBJ2-1 | TRBV5-4 | - | CASSRGLAGGSSYNEQFF
TRBJ1-2 | TRBV28 | - | CASSLVAGEYGYTF
TRBJ2-1 | TRBV7-9 | - | CASNSALTYNEQFF
TRBJ2-6 | TRBV18 | once | CASSPLIRGNSGANVLTF
TRBJ1-4 | TRBV11-2 | - | CASSSTGAGWGEKLFF
TRBJ1-5 | TRBV7-8 | - | CASSLGGQASNQPQHF
TRBJ2-7 | TRBV5-6 | - | CASSFSYEQYF
TRBJ2-1 | TRBV7-3 | - | CASSLRPGLAGGPTRGNEQFF
TRBJ2-1 | TRBV7-2 | - | CASSPYNEQFF
TRBJ1-4 | TRBV27 | - | CASKSFRDRDEKLFF
TRBJ2-7 | TRBV7-6 | - | CASSLAQGYEQYF
TRBJ1-3 | TRBV6-1 | - | CASSESPSGGRPGNTIYF
TRBJ2-1 | TRBV7-3 | - | CASSPSSYNEQFF
TRBJ2-7 | TRBV7-9 | - | CASSEPPSGRFSEQYF
TRBJ2-7 | TRBV20-1 | - | CSASYEYF
TRBJ2-2 | TRBV7-9 | few | CASSSRTSGTETGELFF
TRBJ2-1 | TRBV2 | - | CASRRDPTNEQFF
TRBJ1-3 | TRBV7-9 | - | CASSWDNTLSGNTIYF
TRBJ2-7 | TRBV10-1 | - | CASSPGGLAGALRTYEQYF
TRBJ2-5 | TRBV6-6 | - | CASSYANRARETQYF
TRBJ2-2 | TRBV6-9 | - | CARALGSGELFF
TRBJ2-1 | TRBV10-3 | - | CAISESQGNEQFF
TRBJ1-3 | TRBV19 | - | CASSMRGTAGNTIYF
TRBJ2-2 | TRBV24-1 | - | CATSGPQGLAGTGELFF
TRBJ1-2 | TRBV29-1 | - | CSVEEAASGYTF
TRBJ2-4 | TRBV30 | - | CAWSPSGRARGIQYF
TRBJ2-1 | TRBV28 | - | CASTQPTRQQFF
TRBJ2-3 | TRBV6-5 | - | CASRSTSTDTQYF
TRBJ2-6 | TRBV2 | once | CASSGDRSLYSGANVLTF
TRBJ2-5 | TRBV5-5 | - | CASNRAGPGETQYF
TRBJ1-1 | TRBV28 | - | CASSTGYYTEAFF
TRBJ2-7 | TRBV25-1 | - | CASRGQTGEQYF
TRBJ2-1 | TRBV14 | - | CASSQSGISYNEQFF
TRBJ1-1 | TRBV6-1 | - | CASSERQGNTEAFF
TRBJ2-7 | TRBV10-3 | - | CAISVAGNPYEQYF
TRBJ1-6 | TRBV28 | - | CASHELGSYNSPLHF